The rows below give T cell receptor beta chains drawn from one sample of a study of blood T cell repertoires in COVID-19. Libraries were prepared by immunoSEQ multiplex PCR; TCRdb keeps only in-frame clonotypes and omits some of them. The table includes 70,000 to 90,000 clones, 70% to 90% detected once. Sequenced: peripheral blood. The receptor set was obtained from a man aged 50-59 years with COVID-19, enrolled during active disease. The CDR3 runs from the conserved cysteine through the conserved F or W. The D gene is left open where the match is weak. Clone size is given for some rows only: seen once, a few or many times, or a class if the clone is expanded.

clone size,D gene,V gene,J gene,CDR3 protein,CDR3 DNA
NA,NA,TRBV19,TRBJ2-7,CASSNVGGSYEQYF,TGTGCCAGTAGTAACGTGGGGGGATCCTACGAGCAGTACTTC
NA,NA,TRBV27,TRBJ2-7,CASSLQFNYEQYF,TGTGCCAGCAGTTTGCAGTTCAACTACGAGCAGTACTTC
NA,NA,TRBV21-1,TRBJ1-4,CASSKGWDRTNEKLFF,TGTGCCAGCAGCAAAGGTTGGGACAGAACTAATGAAAAACTGTTTTTT
NA,NA,TRBV5-1,TRBJ2-1,CASSSILSIEQFF,TGCGCCAGCAGCTCGATACTTAGTATTGAGCAGTTCTTC
NA,TRBD1,TRBV30,TRBJ2-7,CAWSVTGGLPGQYF,TGTGCCTGGAGTGTAACAGGGGGCCTCCCGGGGCAGTACTTC
NA,NA,TRBV19,TRBJ1-1,CASMTSGDTEAFF,TGTGCCAGTATGACGTCGGGGGACACTGAAGCTTTCTTT
NA,TRBD2,TRBV2,TRBJ2-2,CASRRTSNPGELFF,TGTGCCAGCCGCAGGACTAGTAACCCCGGGGAGCTGTTTTTT
NA,NA,TRBV28,TRBJ1-2,CASSPTWGVAYGYTF,TGTGCCAGCAGCCCGACCTGGGGGGTGGCCTATGGCTACACCTTC
NA,TRBD1,TRBV7-3,TRBJ2-1,CASSSGGIIRNEQFF,TGTGCCAGCAGCTCAGGGGGCATTATCAGAAATGAGCAGTTCTTC
NA,TRBD2,TRBV19,TRBJ2-7,CASSSTSGRLSEQYF,TGTGCCAGTAGTTCGACGAGCGGGAGGCTAAGCGAGCAGTACTTC
NA,NA,TRBV7-9,TRBJ2-7,CASSTPGEERYEQYF,TGTGCCAGCAGTACCCCCGGGGAAGAACGGTACGAGCAGTACTTC
NA,TRBD2,TRBV3-1/TRBV3-2,TRBJ2-3,CASSQGTSGRAFWVDTQYF,TGTGCCAGCAGCCAAGGGACTAGCGGGAGGGCCTTCTGGGTAGATACGCAGTATTTT
NA,TRBD2,TRBV4-1,TRBJ2-2,CASSQGRGSGKGGELFF,TGCGCCAGCAGCCAAGGCCGAGGTAGCGGGAAGGGCGGGGAGCTGTTTTTT
NA,NA,TRBV28,TRBJ2-7,CAAGGYEQYF,TGTGCCGCCGGGGGTTACGAGCAGTACTTC
NA,TRBD2,TRBV28,TRBJ2-3,CASTVGRLAGAVDTQYF,TGTGCCAGCACAGTTGGCCGACTAGCGGGAGCGGTAGATACGCAGTATTTT
once,TRBD1,TRBV19,TRBJ2-1,CASIRGDRASDEQFF,TGTGCCAGTATCCGGGGCGACAGGGCAAGCGATGAGCAGTTCTTC
NA,TRBD1,TRBV19,TRBJ2-7,CASSPGGGQGFSYEQYF,TGTGCCAGTAGTCCTGGCGGGGGACAGGGCTTTTCCTACGAGCAGTACTTC
NA,TRBD2,TRBV19,TRBJ2-7,CASGEAAGLAGGHPPYEQYF,TGTGCCAGCGGTGAGGCAGCGGGACTAGCGGGAGGACACCCCCCCTACGAGCAGTACTTC
few,TRBD2,TRBV7-8,TRBJ2-1,CASSLLAGGEQFF,TGTGCCAGCAGCTTACTAGCGGGAGGTGAGCAGTTCTTC
NA,NA,TRBV28,TRBJ1-1,CASSSLSTGMNTEAFF,TGTGCCAGCAGTTCTCTTTCCACAGGGATGAACACTGAAGCTTTCTTT
NA,NA,TRBV5-1,TRBJ2-7,CASPSGGRYYEQYF,TGCGCCAGCCCCTCAGGCGGGCGTTACTACGAGCAGTACTTC
NA,TRBD1,TRBV5-4,TRBJ1-3,CASSLAGQALGNTIYF,TGTGCCAGCAGCTTGGCCGGACAGGCCCTGGGAAACACCATATATTTT
NA,TRBD2,TRBV2,TRBJ2-7,CASSPRTSGRSEQYF,TGTGCCAGCAGCCCTCGGACTAGCGGGAGAAGCGAGCAGTACTTC
NA,NA,TRBV18,TRBJ2-7,CASSPVPPSAGAEQYF,TGTGCCAGCTCACCAGTCCCCCCTAGCGCGGGGGCCGAGCAGTACTTC
NA,TRBD1,TRBV4-2,TRBJ1-2,CASSQDETGTNYGYTF,TGTGCCAGCAGCCAAGATGAGACAGGGACTAACTATGGCTACACCTTC
NA,NA,TRBV20-1,TRBJ2-3,CSASSAGRFTDTQYF,TGCAGTGCTAGTAGTGCGGGCCGCTTCACAGATACGCAGTATTTT